These 7 T cell receptor beta chains share one sample of origin, sequenced in a study of blood T cell repertoires in COVID-19. Sequenced by immunoSEQ multiplex PCR; TCRdb stores in-frame clones only, minus some. The sample includes about 120,000 clones, around 84% of them seen just once. Sequenced: peripheral blood. These receptors were taken from a human donor in a cohort sampled during active COVID-19.

This clone was recorded a few times. The chain employs TRBV30 and TRBJ2-7; 8 nucleotides match TRBD2. This CDR3 is built from 14 residues. The V gene's germline CDR1 is GTSNPN and CDR2 SVGIG (reference sequence). V lost 3 bases and J lost 3; bases outside the gene matches: 7. The CDR3 is CAWRQAGGHYEQYF. CDR3 DNA sequence: TGTGCCTGGAGGCAGGCGGGGGGCCACTACGAGCAGTACTTC. Full variable domain (remainder filled in from reference TRBV30 and TRBJ2-7): SQTIHQWPATLVQPVGSPLSLECTVEGTSNPNLYWYRQAAGRGLQLLFYSVGIGQISSEVPQNLSASRPQDRQFILSSKKLLLSDSGFYLCAWRQAGGHYEQYFGPGTRLTVT.

The chain recombines TRBV5-8 with TRBJ2-1; 12 positions match TRBD2. Germline trimming cut 2 bases from V and 2 bases from J; bases unmatched to any gene: 2. The CDR3 spans 16 residues. The germline gives CDR1 SGHTS, CDR2 YDEGEE. The CDR3 nucleotides read TGTGCCAGCAGCTTAGGACTAGCGGGACCCTACAATGAGCAGTTCTTC. The encoded protein is CASSLGLAGPYNEQFF.

The chain recombines TRBV28 with TRBJ1-2; 9 nucleotides align to TRBD1. Germline V gene data show CDR1 as MDHEN and CDR2 as SYDVKM. The CDR3 loop spans 16 amino acids. V lost 0 bases, J lost 7 bases, and 9 bases stayed unmatched. CDR3 coding DNA: TGTGCCAGCAGTTTATGGGAACCGGGACAGGGTACTGGCTACACCTTC. Its protein is CASSLWEPGQGTGYTF.

Only a few counts were recorded for this clone. The chain couples TRBV7-6 to TRBJ1-5; D not resolved. Germline assignment: CDR1 SGHVS and CDR2 FNYEAQ. V shed 0 bases and J shed 0 bases, with 6 bases lying between them. The CDR3 consists of 15 residues. The CDR3 loop is CASSLAEGSNQPQHF. The CDR3 nucleotides read TGTGCCAGCAGCTTAGCGGAGGGTAGCAATCAGCCCCAGCATTTT. Full variable domain (rest looked up from reference TRBV7-6 and TRBJ1-5): GAGVSQSPRYKVTKRGQDVALRCDPISGHVSLYWYRQALGQGPEFLTYFNYEAQQDKSGLPNDRFSAERPEGSISTLTIQRTEQRDSAMYRCASSLAEGSNQPQHFGDGTRLSIL.

The chain combines TRBV9 with TRBJ2-1; 9 positions agree with TRBD2. Germline V lookup: CDR1 SGDLS, CDR2 YYNGEE. V was pared by 0 bases and J by 4 bases, with 2 bases of the junction left unmatched. The CDR3 runs to 15 residues. The CDR3 DNA reads as TGTGCCAGCAGCGTAGGGCGGGGGGGTTACAATGAGCAGTTCTTC. Protein: CASSVGRGGYNEQFF.

The chain carries TRBV7-9 and TRBJ2-7, with 9 bases fitting TRBD1. V was clipped by 5 bases and J by 0 bases; unmatched bases: 5. This CDR3 is 15 amino acids long. Germline CDR1 SEHNR, CDR2 FQNEAQ (reference sequence). The CDR3: CASSGQGMASYEQYF. The CDR3 DNA reads TGTGCCAGCAGCGGACAGGGGATGGCCTCCTACGAGCAGTACTTC.

This clone was counted a single time. This chain uses TRBV28 with TRBJ1-1, with D hard to call. The CDR3 is 13 residues long. In germline, CDR1 is MDHEN, CDR2 SYDVKM. V was shortened by 7 bases and J by 4 bases, with 13 bases between the two germline ends. Here the CDR3 DNA reads TGTGCCAGCACCCTAGGCATAACCACTGAAGCTTTCTTT. Its protein is CASTLGITTEAFF.